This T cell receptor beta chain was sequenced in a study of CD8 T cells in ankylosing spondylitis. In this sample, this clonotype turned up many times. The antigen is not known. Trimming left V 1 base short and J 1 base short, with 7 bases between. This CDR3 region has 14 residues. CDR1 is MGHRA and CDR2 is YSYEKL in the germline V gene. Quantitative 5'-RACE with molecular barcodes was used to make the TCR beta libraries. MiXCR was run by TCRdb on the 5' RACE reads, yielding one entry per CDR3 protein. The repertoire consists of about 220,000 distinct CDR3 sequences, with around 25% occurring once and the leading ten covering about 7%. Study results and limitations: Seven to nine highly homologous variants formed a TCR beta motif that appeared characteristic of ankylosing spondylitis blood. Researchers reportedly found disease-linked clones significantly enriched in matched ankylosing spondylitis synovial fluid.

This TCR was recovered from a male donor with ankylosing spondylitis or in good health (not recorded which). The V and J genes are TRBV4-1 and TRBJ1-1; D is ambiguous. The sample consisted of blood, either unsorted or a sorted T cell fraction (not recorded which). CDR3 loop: CASSQVEPNTEAFF. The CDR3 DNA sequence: TGCGCCAGCAGCCAAGTCGAACCGAACACTGAAGCTTTCTTT.